The 23 T cell receptor beta chains below come from one sample, sequenced in a study of blood T cell repertoires in COVID-19. Assay used: immunoSEQ multiplex PCR; TCRdb lists only in-frame clones, some missing. The profile shows some 300,000 clones, around 90% of them singletons. Sequenced sample: PBMCs or T cells enriched from blood (not recorded which). The source is a woman aged 40 to 49 who had recovered from COVID-19.

The J gene is TRBJ1-5, the V gene TRBV19; TRBD1 is a possible D gene (6 bases). CDR1 and CDR2 (germline): LNHDA, SQIVND (reference sequence). V shed 5 bases and J shed 0 bases, with 11 bases lying between them. The CDR3 extends over 15 amino acids. The CDR3 DNA follows: TGTGCCAGTAGTGGGCCGGACAGTAGCAATCAGCCCCAGCATTTT. It is translated as CASSGPDSSNQPQHF. Looking up the rest from reference TRBV19 and TRBJ1-5 gives the full variable domain: DGGITQSPKYLFRKEGQNVTLSCEQNLNHDAMYWYRQDPGQGLRLIYYSQIVNDFQKGDIAEGYSVSREKKESFPLTVTSAQKNPTAFYLCASSGPDSSNQPQHFGDGTRLSIL.

The CDR3 nucleotides read TGTGCCAGCAGCCCGAATCGCGGACAGGGGAGAAATCAGCCCCAGCATTTT. Protein: CASSPNRGQGRNQPQHF. This chain uses TRBV5-5 with TRBJ1-5; 9 nucleotides line up with TRBD1. Germline trimming cut 4 bases from V and 4 bases from J; bases unmatched to any gene: 12. CDR3 length: 17 amino acids. Looked up from germline, CDR1 is SGHKS and CDR2 is YYEKEE (reference sequence).

The chain carries TRBV4-3 and TRBJ2-1; 12 bases match TRBD2. Per germline, CDR1 LGHNA and CDR2 YSLEER. Trimming cost V 0 bases and J 14 bases; bases outside gene matches: 5. The CDR3 consists of 14 residues. CDR3 sequence: CASSQDLAGGQKFF. The CDR3 region has the DNA TGCGCCAGCAGCCAAGACCTAGCGGGAGGGCAAAAGTTCTTC.

The chain uses TRBV6-1 and TRBJ1-2; 8 bases line up with TRBD1. This CDR3 is 14 amino acids long. Germline values: CDR1 MNHNS, CDR2 SASEGT. The ends lost 3 bases at V and 6 bases at J; junction bases unmatched: 6. The CDR3 DNA reads as TGTGCCAGCAGTGACCGACAGGGGAGAGATGGCTACACCTTC. It translates to CASSDRQGRDGYTF.

The rearrangement joins TRBV28 to TRBJ2-1; maybe TRBD2 (6 bases). CDR3 length: 15 residues. Deletions cut 4 bases from V and 9 bases from J, with 19 bases between. The germline CDR1 and CDR2 sequences are MDHEN and SYDVKM. CDR3 DNA: TGTGCCAGCAGTTACGCACTAGCTGCAGGTCGTGAGCAGTTCTTC. Translated, it gives CASSYALAAGREQFF.

V gene TRBV18 combines with J gene TRBJ1-2, with a tentative D call TRBD1 (5 bases). This CDR3 is 14 amino acids long. Germline V gene lookup returns CDR1 KGHSH and CDR2 LQKENI. V was cut by 2 bases and J by 5 bases, with 12 bases left in between. The CDR3 sequence: CASSPGAVQYGYTF. Written as DNA, the CDR3 is TGTGCCAGCTCACCAGGGGCAGTTCAATATGGCTACACCTTC.

V gene TRBV2 combines with J gene TRBJ1-3; 7 bases fit TRBD1. Per the germline V gene, CDR1 is SNHLY and CDR2 is FYNNEI. With V trimmed by 5 bases and J by 4 bases, 8 bases remained unmatched. This CDR3 contains 15 residues. CDR3 bases: TGTGCCAGCAGTCTGGAGACAGGGATAGGAAACACCATATATTTT. This encodes CASSLETGIGNTIYF.

The gene calls are TRBV6-5 and TRBJ1-1; 10 nucleotides line up with TRBD1. Germline V CDR1 and CDR2: MNHEY, SVGAGI. After removal of 0 bases from V and 5 bases from J, the junction contained 6 bases not matched to a gene. This CDR3 region has 16 residues. The CDR3 protein is CASSYSSGTGATEAFF. The CDR3 DNA follows: TGTGCCAGCAGTTACTCGTCCGGGACAGGGGCAACTGAAGCTTTCTTT.

V usage is TRBV5-1 and J usage is TRBJ1-2, with D tentatively TRBD1 (5 bases). The CDR3 covers 18 residues. Trimming took off 0 bases at V and 4 bases at J, with 22 bases between the two ends. From germline, CDR1 is SGHRS and CDR2 YFSETQ. The chain's CDR3 is CASSLVPPAGGLAYGYTF. In DNA, the CDR3 is TGCGCCAGCAGCTTGGTTCCTCCCGCGGGGGGTCTCGCCTATGGCTACACCTTC.

The rearrangement links TRBV4-1 to TRBJ1-4, with no clear D. Trimming shortened V by 4 bases and J by 2 bases, and 11 bases separated the two germline ends. CDR3 length: 15 amino acids. Germline lookup yields CDR1 MGHRA and CDR2 YSYEKL. CDR3 amino acids: CASSRAPRTNEKLFF. CDR3 DNA: TGCGCCAGCAGCCGAGCCCCCAGGACTAATGAAAAACTGTTTTTT.

This chain connects TRBV2 to TRBJ2-5, with 11 bases identical to TRBD2. The CDR3 covers 16 residues. Trimming at V came to 2 bases and at J to 5 bases, leaving 7 bases not matched to a gene. Germline V lookup: CDR1 SNHLY, CDR2 FYNNEI. The DNA for the CDR3 is TGTGCCAGCAGTGAATTCATTAGCGGGGGGGTGGAGACCCAGTACTTC. Its protein product is CASSEFISGGVETQYF. The full variable domain, completed using reference TRBV2 and TRBJ2-5, is EPEVTQTPSHQVTQMGQEVILRCVPISNHLYFYWYRQILGQKVEFLVSFYNNEISEKSEIFDDQFSVERPDGSNFTLKIRSTKLEDSAMYFCASSEFISGGVETQYFGPGTRLLVL.

The chain employs TRBV30 and TRBJ2-3; 8 bases are a match to TRBD2. Germline-derived CDR1 and CDR2 are GTSNPN and SVGIG (reference sequence). CDR3 size: 15 residues. V was clipped by 3 bases and J by 0 bases; unmatched bases: 5. The CDR3 is CAWRKAGASTDTQYF. Here the CDR3 DNA reads TGTGCCTGGAGAAAAGCGGGGGCTAGCACAGATACGCAGTATTTT.

The chain links TRBV7-3 to TRBJ2-5; 7 nucleotides agree with TRBD2. Germline CDR1 reads SGHTA; CDR2 reads FQGTGA. The V gene end was trimmed by 1 base and the J gene end by 3 bases; junction bases not matched to a gene: 2. The CDR3 has 14 residues. CDR3 amino acids: CASSLKGGEETQYF. DNA of the CDR3: TGTGCCAGCAGCTTAAAGGGAGGGGAAGAGACCCAGTACTTC.

The rearrangement joins TRBV27 to TRBJ2-1; 11 bases line up with TRBD2. V lost 5 bases and J lost 4; bases outside the gene matches: 10. Germline V lookup: CDR1 MNHEY, CDR2 SMNVEV (reference sequence). This CDR3 region has 17 residues. The CDR3 DNA sequence: TGTGCCAGCAGTCCAGAGAGAATAGCGGGGGGGTACAATGAGCAGTTCTTC. Protein product: CASSPERIAGGYNEQFF.

The chain employs TRBV29-1 and TRBJ2-2, with 9 bases identical to TRBD2. V lost 3 bases, J lost 2 bases, and 4 bases stayed unmatched. This CDR3 is 15 amino acids long. Germline V gives CDR1 SQVTM, CDR2 ANQGSEA. The chain's CDR3 is CSVDGGRGNTGELFF. CDR3 DNA: TGCAGCGTTGATGGCGGGAGGGGTAACACCGGGGAGCTGTTTTTT.

The chain is built from TRBV6-1 and TRBJ2-2; TRBD1 is a possible D gene (5 bases). The length of the CDR3 is 16 residues. Looked up from germline, CDR1 is MNHNS and CDR2 is SASEGT. V lost 4 bases to trimming and J lost 1 base, with 13 bases between them. CDR3 protein: CASSARQRLNTGELFF. CDR3 nucleotide sequence: TGTGCCAGCAGTGCCCGACAGCGCTTGAACACCGGGGAGCTGTTTTTT.

The genes are TRBV7-2 and TRBJ2-7; no clear D gene. The germline gives CDR1 SGHTA, CDR2 FQGNSA. V gave up 4 bases and J gave up 1 base, with 20 bases separating them. The CDR3 is made up of 17 amino acids. The CDR3 bases are TGTGCCAGCAGCTCACCATCTTCCGCGGCCGTATCCTACGAGCAGTACTTC. It codes for CASSSPSSAAVSYEQYF.

The chain combines TRBV2 with TRBJ2-1; 9 positions match TRBD2. This CDR3 has 17 amino acids. The germline gives CDR1 SNHLY, CDR2 FYNNEI. V dropped 7 bases and J dropped 0; count of bases not matched to a gene: 10. CDR3 region: CASTKLRLAVSYNEQFF. CDR3 coding DNA: TGTGCCAGCACCAAACTCCGACTAGCGGTCTCCTACAATGAGCAGTTCTTC.

This rearrangement joins TRBV5-5 to TRBJ2-2; TRBD1 aligns across 8 bases. This CDR3 region has 18 residues. V shed 5 bases and J 3 bases; nucleotides not matched to a gene: 15. The germline gives CDR1 SGHKS, CDR2 YYEKEE (reference sequence). This CDR3 is CASRIQGMGQADTGELFF. In DNA, the CDR3 is TGTGCCAGCAGAATCCAGGGGATGGGACAGGCCGACACCGGGGAGCTGTTTTTT.

CDR3 region: CASSQTRTGGGNTIYF. The CDR3 DNA reads TGTGCCAGCAGCCAAACTAGGACAGGGGGCGGAAACACCATATATTTT. This chain links TRBV3-1 (or the pseudogene TRBV3-2) with TRBJ1-3; 11 bases match TRBD1. The CDR3 is 16 amino acids. Germline V lookup: CDR1 LGHDT, CDR2 YNNKEL (reference sequence). With 2 bases clipped from V and 4 bases from J, the junction kept 4 bases outside the gene matches.

The chain uses TRBV11-2 and TRBJ2-1; 13 nucleotides align to TRBD2. This CDR3 is built from 16 residues. Germline V gives CDR1 SGHAT, CDR2 FQNNGV. The V and J ends lost 4 bases and 8 bases, in that order; junction bases with no gene match: 8. In DNA form, the CDR3 reads TGTGCCAGCAGCTCGGTCGGGACTAGCGGGATCTATGAGCAGTTCTTC. Its translation: CASSSVGTSGIYEQFF.

This clone has more than one count but fewer than ten. The J gene is TRBJ2-7, the V gene TRBV3-1 (or the pseudogene TRBV3-2), with 7 bases lining up with TRBD1. Germline CDR1 reads LGHDT; CDR2 reads YNNKEL (reference sequence). The CDR3 length is 15 residues. Trimming took 1 base from V and 3 from J; bases not matched to a gene: 6. Here the CDR3 reads CASSQGTGQIYEQYF. CDR3 nucleotide sequence: TGTGCCAGCAGCCAAGGTACGGGACAGATCTACGAGCAGTACTTC.

The CDR3 sequence is CASSPTTGGNEKLFF. CDR3 DNA: TGTGCCAGCTCTCCGACCACAGGCGGAAATGAAAAACTGTTTTTT. This chain joins TRBV7-9 and TRBJ1-4; a possible D gene is TRBD1 (5 bases). CDR1 is SEHNR and CDR2 is FQNEAQ in the germline V gene (reference sequence). CDR3 length: 15 residues. Trimming pared 8 bases from V and 5 bases from J, leaving 18 bases between.